This T cell receptor (beta chain) stems from a study of blood T cell repertoires in COVID-19. Study-level background: Italy, Spain and the United States were the sources of the convalescent and acute COVID-19 samples. T cells, B-cell-depleted T cells, or PBMCs supplied cDNA or gDNA.

In the authors' workflow: Amplification of reference gene primers provided the estimated nucleated cell counts. The method was immunoSEQ multiplex PCR; TCRdb's version includes in-frame clones alone and lacks a portion of them. The V and J calls and clone size were taken over from that table, and D and trimming were inferred from the DNA. Of some 400,000 clones detected, about 90% appear once; the ten largest clones hold about 7%. The germline V gene encodes CDR1 LGHNA and CDR2 YNFKEQ. This CDR3 has 19 residues. V was shortened by 2 bases and J by 5 bases, with 25 bases between the two germline ends.

This receptor was identified in a man aged 18-30 years with active or convalescent COVID-19. The chain recombines TRBV4-2 with TRBJ2-1, with TRBD2 as a possible D gene (5 bases). Sequences were obtained from peripheral blood. The CDR3 nucleotides are TGTGCCAGCAGCCAAATCTACCCTTTTTTCGGAGGACCTAACAATGAGCAGTTCTTC. Residues: CASSQIYPFFGGPNNEQFF.